The entry below gives a single TCR beta chain sequence along with its context. No antigen is known for it. The identical CDR3 is also encoded by other nucleotide sequences in the sample. The PCR was carried out with 60 Vbeta primers and 13 Jbeta primers. This table comes from immunoSEQ multiplex PCR, and its TCRdb copy is limited to in-frame clones, with some not included. The sample lists roughly 70,000 clones, about 81% occurring once. The CDR3 is made up of 16 amino acids. Germline values: CDR1 SGHRS, CDR2 YFSETQ. J was trimmed by 1 base and V by 2 bases; bases with no gene match: 7. These data come from a study of cytomegalovirus exposure and HLA in healthy donors. The study, taken as a whole, reports: It was taken for granted in presence/absence analyses that sequencing depth across donors was roughly uniform. Versus the approximately 720-donor mean, an Asian-associated ancestry cluster reportedly showed fewer N-insertions in a later analysis. Researchers catalogued approximately 170 TCR beta chains as cytomegalovirus-associated. Accurate prediction of most subjects' HLA-A and HLA-B alleles from TCR beta sequences was reported.

The sample was PBMCs. The origin of this receptor is a man aged 65-85 years in good health and CMV-seronegative. This sequence joins TRBV5-1 and TRBJ1-1; 8 nucleotides match TRBD1. The CDR3 loop is CASSFPVGQGNTEAFF. The CDR3 DNA reads TGCGCCAGCAGCTTCCCCGTTGGACAGGGGAACACTGAAGCTTTCTTT.